Listed here is a single TCR beta chain. Its antigen is currently unknown. The sample originates from a study of T cell responses to AZD1222 COVID-19 vaccine. Study-level results: It should be noted that donors were predominantly white British and more often female, and clonal diversity was possibly underestimated. Vaccine-associated CD4 TCRs spanned spike, dominant at 160-218 and 743-854.

CDR1 and CDR2 from the germline V gene are ENHRY and SYGVKD. Between the trimmed V and J ends, which lost 10 bases and 0 bases, there was a span of 9 bases. The CDR3 runs to 12 residues. The method was immunoSEQ multiplex PCR; TCRdb's version includes in-frame clones alone and lacks a portion of them. This repertoire shows 110,000 or so clones, around 90% found once; its top ten account for approximately 4.7%. This chain uses TRBV10-3 with TRBJ1-1; tentative D call: TRBD1 (6 bases). The source of this sequence is an adult in good health. This specimen was peripheral blood, taken on day 0 of AZD1222 vaccination. This CDR3 reads CATRGVNTEAFF. The DNA for the CDR3 is TGTGCCACCAGGGGAGTGAACACTGAAGCTTTCTTT.